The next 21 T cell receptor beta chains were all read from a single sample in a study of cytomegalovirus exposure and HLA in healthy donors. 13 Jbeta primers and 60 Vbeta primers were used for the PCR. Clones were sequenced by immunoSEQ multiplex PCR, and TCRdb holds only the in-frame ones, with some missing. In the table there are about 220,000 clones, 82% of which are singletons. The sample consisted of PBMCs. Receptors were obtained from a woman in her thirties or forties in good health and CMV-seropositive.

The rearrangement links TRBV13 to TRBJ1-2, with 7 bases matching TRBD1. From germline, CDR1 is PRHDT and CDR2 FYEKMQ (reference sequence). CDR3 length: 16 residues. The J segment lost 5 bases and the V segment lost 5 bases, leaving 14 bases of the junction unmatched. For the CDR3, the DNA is TGTGCCAGCAGCAGTTACTTGACAGGGCACGGGTATGGCTACACCTTC. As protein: CASSSYLTGHGYGYTF.

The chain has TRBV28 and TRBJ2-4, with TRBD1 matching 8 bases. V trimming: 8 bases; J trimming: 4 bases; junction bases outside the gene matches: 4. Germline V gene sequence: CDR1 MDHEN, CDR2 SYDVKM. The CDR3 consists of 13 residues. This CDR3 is CASQDRAKNIQYF. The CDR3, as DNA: TGTGCCAGCCAGGACAGGGCAAAAAACATTCAGTACTTC.

CDR3 sequence reads: CASTFGGQALLEQYF. CDR3 coding DNA: TGTGCCAGCACCTTCGGGGGACAGGCTCTCCTCGAGCAGTACTTC. The rearrangement uses TRBV5-4 and TRBJ2-7; 8 bases are shared with TRBD1. Germline-derived CDR1 and CDR2 are SGHNT and YYREEE (reference sequence). With V trimmed by 6 bases and J by 6 bases, 14 bases remained unmatched. The CDR3 consists of 15 residues.

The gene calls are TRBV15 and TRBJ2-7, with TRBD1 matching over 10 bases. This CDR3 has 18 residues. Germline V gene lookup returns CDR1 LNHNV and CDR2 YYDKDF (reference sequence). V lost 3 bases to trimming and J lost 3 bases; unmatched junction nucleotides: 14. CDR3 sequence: CATSRKTPGQGFNYEQYF. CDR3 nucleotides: TGTGCCACCAGCAGGAAGACGCCGGGACAGGGGTTTAACTACGAGCAGTACTTC.

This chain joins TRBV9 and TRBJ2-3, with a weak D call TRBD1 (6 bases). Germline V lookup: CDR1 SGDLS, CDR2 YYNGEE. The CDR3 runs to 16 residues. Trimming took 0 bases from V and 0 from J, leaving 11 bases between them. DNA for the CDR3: TGTGCCAGCAGCGTAGTTCCCAGGGGAAGCACAGATACGCAGTATTTT. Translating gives CASSVVPRGSTDTQYF.

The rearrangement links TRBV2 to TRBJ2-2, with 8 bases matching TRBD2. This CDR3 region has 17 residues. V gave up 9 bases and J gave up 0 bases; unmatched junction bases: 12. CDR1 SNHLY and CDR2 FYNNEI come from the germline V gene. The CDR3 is CASPAGGAFANTGELFF. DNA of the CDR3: TGTGCCAGTCCGGCGGGAGGCGCGTTCGCGAACACCGGGGAGCTGTTTTTT.

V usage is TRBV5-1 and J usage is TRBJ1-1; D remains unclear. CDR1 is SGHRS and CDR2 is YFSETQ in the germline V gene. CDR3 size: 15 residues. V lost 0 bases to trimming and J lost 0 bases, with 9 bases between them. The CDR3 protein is CASSLGEGMNTEAFF. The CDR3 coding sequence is TGCGCCAGCAGCTTGGGAGAGGGTATGAACACTGAAGCTTTCTTT.

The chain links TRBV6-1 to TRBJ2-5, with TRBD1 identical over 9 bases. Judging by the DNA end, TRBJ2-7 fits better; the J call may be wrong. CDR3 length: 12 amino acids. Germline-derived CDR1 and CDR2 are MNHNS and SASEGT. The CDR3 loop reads CASGTGYYEQYF. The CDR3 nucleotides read TGTGCCTCCGGGACAGGGTACTACGAGCAGTACTTC.

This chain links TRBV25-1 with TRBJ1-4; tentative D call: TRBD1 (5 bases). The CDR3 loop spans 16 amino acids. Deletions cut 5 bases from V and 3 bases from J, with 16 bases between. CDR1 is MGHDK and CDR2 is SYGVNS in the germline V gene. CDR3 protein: CASSRAYRWSNEKLFF. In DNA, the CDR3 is TGTGCCAGCAGTCGGGCCTACAGGTGGTCTAATGAAAAACTGTTTTTT.

CDR3 region: CAISGSSGIDPGTDTQYF. CDR3 DNA: TGTGCCATCAGTGGCTCTAGCGGGATTGACCCGGGCACAGATACGCAGTATTTT. This sequence joins TRBV10-3 and TRBJ2-3, with 9 bases matching TRBD2. The CDR3 spans 18 residues. V trimming: 4 bases; J trimming: 1 base; junction bases outside the gene matches: 12. The germline gives CDR1 ENHRY, CDR2 SYGVKD.

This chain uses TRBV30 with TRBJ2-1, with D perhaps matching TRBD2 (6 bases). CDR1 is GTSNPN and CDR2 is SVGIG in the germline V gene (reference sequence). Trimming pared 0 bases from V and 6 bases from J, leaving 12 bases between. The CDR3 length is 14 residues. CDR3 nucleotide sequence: TGTGCCTGGAGTGTACTAGCAAGGGTCAATGAGCAGTTCTTC. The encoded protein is CAWSVLARVNEQFF.

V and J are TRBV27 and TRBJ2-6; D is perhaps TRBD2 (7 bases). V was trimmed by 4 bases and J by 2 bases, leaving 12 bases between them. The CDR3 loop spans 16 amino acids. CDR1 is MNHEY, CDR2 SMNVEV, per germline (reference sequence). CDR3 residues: CASSSQGRAGANVLTF. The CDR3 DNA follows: TGTGCCAGCAGTTCTCAGGGGAGGGCTGGGGCCAACGTCCTGACTTTC. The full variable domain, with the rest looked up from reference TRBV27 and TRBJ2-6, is EAQVTQNPRYLITVTGKKLTVTCSQNMNHEYMSWYRQDPGLGLRQIYYSMNVEVTDKGDVPEGYKVSRKEKRNFPLILESPSPNQTSLYFCASSSQGRAGANVLTFGAGSRLTVL.

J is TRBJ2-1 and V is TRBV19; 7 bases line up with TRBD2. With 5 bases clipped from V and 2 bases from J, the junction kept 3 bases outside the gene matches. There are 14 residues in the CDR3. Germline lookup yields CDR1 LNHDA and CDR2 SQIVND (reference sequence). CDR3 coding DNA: TGTGCCAGTAGTCTGCGGGAGACCTACAATGAGCAGTTCTTC. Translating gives CASSLRETYNEQFF. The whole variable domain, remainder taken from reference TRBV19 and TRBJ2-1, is DGGITQSPKYLFRKEGQNVTLSCEQNLNHDAMYWYRQDPGQGLRLIYYSQIVNDFQKGDIAEGYSVSREKKESFPLTVTSAQKNPTAFYLCASSLRETYNEQFFGPGTRLTVL.

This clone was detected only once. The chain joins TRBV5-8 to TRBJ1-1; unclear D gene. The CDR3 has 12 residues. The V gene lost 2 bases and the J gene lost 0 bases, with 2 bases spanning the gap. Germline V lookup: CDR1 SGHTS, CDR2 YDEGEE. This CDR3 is CASSFMNTEAFF. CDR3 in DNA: TGTGCCAGCAGCTTTATGAACACTGAAGCTTTCTTT.

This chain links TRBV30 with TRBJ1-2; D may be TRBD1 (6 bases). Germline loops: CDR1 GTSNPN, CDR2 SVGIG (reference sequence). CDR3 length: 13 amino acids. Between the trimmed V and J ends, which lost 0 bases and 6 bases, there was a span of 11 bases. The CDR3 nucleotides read TGTGCCTGGAGTGTCTCAGGGGACAATGGCTACACCTTC. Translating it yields CAWSVSGDNGYTF.

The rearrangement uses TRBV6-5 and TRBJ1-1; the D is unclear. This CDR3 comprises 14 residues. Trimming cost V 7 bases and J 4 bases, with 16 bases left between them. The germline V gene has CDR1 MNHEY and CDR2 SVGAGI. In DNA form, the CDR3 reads TGTGCCAGCACCCCCGAAACGGGAAGCACTGAAGCTTTCTTT. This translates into CASTPETGSTEAFF.

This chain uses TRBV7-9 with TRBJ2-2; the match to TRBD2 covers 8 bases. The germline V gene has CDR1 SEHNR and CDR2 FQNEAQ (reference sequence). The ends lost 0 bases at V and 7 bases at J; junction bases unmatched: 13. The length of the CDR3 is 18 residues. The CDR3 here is CASSLAVGWTSSIGELFF. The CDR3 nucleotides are TGTGCCAGCAGCTTAGCTGTAGGGTGGACTAGCTCCATCGGGGAGCTGTTTTTT. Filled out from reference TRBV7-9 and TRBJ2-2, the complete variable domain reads DTGVSQNPRHKITKRGQNVTFRCDPISEHNRLYWYRQTLGQGPEFLTYFQNEAQLEKSRLLSDRFSAERPKGSFSTLEIQRTEQGDSAMYLCASSLAVGWTSSIGELFFGEGSRLTVL.

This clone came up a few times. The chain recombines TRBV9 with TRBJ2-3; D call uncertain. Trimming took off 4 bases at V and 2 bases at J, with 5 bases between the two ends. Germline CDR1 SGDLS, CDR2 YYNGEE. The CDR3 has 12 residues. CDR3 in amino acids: CASSLPTDTQYF. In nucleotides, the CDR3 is TGTGCCAGCAGCCTCCCCACAGATACGCAGTATTTT.

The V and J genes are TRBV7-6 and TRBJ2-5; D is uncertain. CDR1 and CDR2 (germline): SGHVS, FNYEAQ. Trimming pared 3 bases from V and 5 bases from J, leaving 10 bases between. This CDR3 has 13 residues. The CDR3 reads CASSFSSVETQYF. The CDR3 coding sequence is TGTGCCAGCAGCTTCTCAAGCGTGGAGACCCAGTACTTC. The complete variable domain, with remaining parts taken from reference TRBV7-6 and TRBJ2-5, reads GAGVSQSPRYKVTKRGQDVALRCDPISGHVSLYWYRQALGQGPEFLTYFNYEAQQDKSGLPNDRFSAERPEGSISTLTIQRTEQRDSAMYRCASSFSSVETQYFGPGTRLLVL.

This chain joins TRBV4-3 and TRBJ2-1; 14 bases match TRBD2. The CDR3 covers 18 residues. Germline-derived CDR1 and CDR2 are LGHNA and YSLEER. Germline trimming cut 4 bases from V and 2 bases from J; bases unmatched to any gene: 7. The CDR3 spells CASSPGTSGSRTYNEQFF. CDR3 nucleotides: TGCGCCAGCAGCCCCGGGACTAGCGGGAGTCGCACCTACAATGAGCAGTTCTTC.

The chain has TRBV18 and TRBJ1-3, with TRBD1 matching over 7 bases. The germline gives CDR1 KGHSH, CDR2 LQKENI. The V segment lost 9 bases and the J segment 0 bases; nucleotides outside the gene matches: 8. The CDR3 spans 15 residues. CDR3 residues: CASSTGDSSGNTIYF. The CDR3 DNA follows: TGTGCCAGTTCCACAGGGGATTCCTCTGGAAACACCATATATTTT.